This is a list of T cell receptor beta chains from one sample in a study of cytomegalovirus exposure and HLA in healthy donors. Using immunoSEQ multiplex PCR, the repertoire was profiled, and TCRdb retains in-frame clones only, with some absent. The repertoire table contains 200,000 to 250,000 clones. Sequenced input: PBMCs. The receptors originated from a woman aged 30 to 39 in good health and CMV-seropositive. Both conserved end residues are trimmed from each CDR3.

cdr3_length v_call cdr3_aa
14 TRBV7-8 ASSPTASGGFHEQF
15 TRBV5-1 ASSLGPGQGAGGELF
12 TRBV7-2 ASSLIHLGYEQY
12 TRBV11-2 ASSLAGLNTEAF
10 TRBV7-2 ASSLAPRAQY
12 TRBV2 ASNLAGANYGYT
14 TRBV4-1 ASSQLLAGAGMREF
9 TRBV20-1 SRQGNTEAF
13 TRBV9 ASSLSGTGYSPLH
16 TRBV2 ASSEARDRGGMNTEAF
11 TRBV18 ASSLLSVSEAF
14 TRBV10-3 AISESSGDGNQPQH
13 TRBV6-5 ASSYPTGANNEQF
12 TRBV29-1 SVESPRGVYGYT
11 TRBV5-4 ASSLMGGVEAF
10 TRBV10-2 ASSEPQREAF
12 TRBV5-6 ASSLQGLVTEAF
10 TRBV25-1 ASSGSTGELF
11 TRBV6-5 ASSPSSGNTIY
16 TRBV5-1 ASSLIGLAGGGLDEQF
14 TRBV5-8 ASSSGQASGANVLT
10 TRBV5-4 ATSTGWETQY
9 TRBV6-1 ASSSIYEQY
14 TRBV18 ASSPAPVGGQETQY
15 TRBV27 ASSLSFWTGGNQPQH
12 TRBV5-1 ASSLGPPREEQY
14 TRBV7-2 ASSVDYGTGQETQY
11 TRBV10-3 AISDTGYYEQY
12 TRBV27 ASSLSGQGRRAF
13 TRBV25-1 ASSGLEREFDEQF
14 TRBV15 ATSRDRLYSTDTQY
14 TRBV7-2 ASSQTGGYLGDEQY
11 TRBV7-9 ASSQGHLYGYT
11 TRBV19 ASSIRGQETQY
14 TRBV6-1 ASSEDAAPVNTEAF
13 TRBV19 ASSIEDRGQETQY
10 TRBV29-1 SVTGGGYGYT
13 TRBV7-2 ASSSTDSFNSPLH